These T cell receptor beta chains were read from a single sample in a study of control samples from healthy donors and cancer patients. Some clones are missing from TCRdb's copy, which holds only in-frame ones; the method was immunoSEQ multiplex PCR. The profile shows 150,000 to 200,000 clones, under 96% of them singletons. Sample: blood. Receptors were obtained from a woman between 25 and 40 years old in good health. The CDR3 runs from the conserved cysteine through the conserved F or W. Where a row states a size, it is once, few, many or the class of an expanded clone; other rows omit it.

. TRBJ2-7 TRBV12-2 CASRIRDSSYEQYF
. TRBJ1-5 TRBV28 CASSFWGGSNQPQHF
once TRBJ2-2 TRBV2 CASTGTRGRTGELFF
. TRBJ2-2 TRBV5-1 CASSLWSDGTGELFF
. TRBJ1-5 TRBV28 CASSIRGPGPQHF
. TRBJ2-1 TRBV13 CASSSGGTWLYNEQFF
. TRBJ2-5 TRBV10-3 CAISESLGGSETQYF
. TRBJ1-1 TRBV19 CASSIGNTEAFF
. TRBJ2-2 TRBV6-5 CASRSVGELFF
once TRBJ1-5 TRBV19 CASSTTGFNQPQHF
. TRBJ2-1 TRBV24-1 CATHSGSSYNEQFF
. TRBJ2-3 TRBV4-1 CASSHEAGGPGDTQYF
. TRBJ1-4 TRBV3-1/TRBV3-2 CASSQVSTNEKLFF
. TRBJ2-7 TRBV5-1 CASSKRSGSYEQYF
. TRBJ2-7 TRBV5-1 CASSDRDFNSYEQYF
once TRBJ2-1 TRBV5-6 CASSLTGGNEQFF
few TRBJ1-2 TRBV19 CASRAGEWISFVF
. TRBJ2-1 TRBV11-3 CASSLGVANEQFF
. TRBJ1-5 TRBV28 CASSFGVVSNQPQHF
once TRBJ2-7 TRBV18 CASSLDRHHEQYF
. TRBJ1-2 TRBV28 CASSSTEYGYTF
. TRBJ2-4 TRBV4-1 CASSPRAGRDIQYF
once TRBJ2-5 TRBV7-9 CASSSILGVGETQYF
. TRBJ1-1 TRBV4-1 CASSQGEGWNTEAFF
. TRBJ1-4 TRBV5-6 CASSVGTGDEKLFF
. TRBJ2-5 TRBV15 CATSRDNGGEETQYF
. TRBJ2-5 TRBV7-9 CASSRGTAQETQYF
. TRBJ1-5 TRBV2 CASSEEGPQHF
. TRBJ1-5 TRBV12-5 CASGADRDRVWQPQHF